This T cell receptor beta chain was captured by sequencing in a study of blood T cell dynamics during melanoma immunotherapy. Notes on the study in general: At W3, later disease-control patients showed bifurcated PBMC repertoire changes, unlike progressors. The study could not tell melanoma-specific clones from general immune activation.

This clone was detected only once. Its antigen remains unknown. Time point reported: week 3, after first cycle of checkpoint inhibitor. Prior systemic cancer therapy, immunosuppressant use and other active malignancies excluded patients. Data came from immunoSEQ multiplex PCR; TCRdb stores just in-frame clones and leaves some out. In the table there are 11,000 or so clones, roughly 89% of which are singletons. Germline CDR1 and CDR2: SGHVS and FNYEAQ. The length of the CDR3 is 16 residues. Trimming took 0 bases from V and 8 from J, leaving 19 bases between them. The sequence was collected from a human donor with melanoma. The sequences come from blood, collected from a patient treated with checkpoint blockade. The V gene is TRBV7-6, the J gene TRBJ1-2; D gene unclear. CDR3 DNA: TGTGCCAGCAGCTTAGCACCGCCGGGCCTAACGGGGGGCTACACCTTC. Protein product: CASSLAPPGLTGGYTF.